Listed below are T cell receptor beta chains from one sample, sequenced in a study of T cell responses to AZD1222 COVID-19 vaccine. The protocol was immunoSEQ multiplex PCR, while the TCRdb copy is restricted to in-frame clones and leaves out a portion. The table includes some 97,000 clones, roughly 89% detected once. The material was peripheral blood, obtained on day 0 of AZD1222 vaccination. The receptors originated from an adult in good health. Both conserved end residues are part of each CDR3. The D gene is left open where the match is weak. The size entry is marked missing in some rows and otherwise reads once, few, many or a size class.

TRBV3-1/TRBV3-2	TRBJ2-5	-	TRBD1	CASSQEIRPGQGKFETQYF	TGTGCCAGCAGCCAAGAAATTCGCCCGGGACAGGGTAAATTCGAGACCCAGTACTTC
TRBV6-5	TRBJ2-7	-	TRBD1	CASSRQGTYEQYF	TGTGCCAGCAGCCGACAGGGGACCTACGAGCAGTACTTC
TRBV7-2	TRBJ1-2	-	TRBD1	CASSLGDRPNYGYTF	TGTGCCAGCAGCTTAGGGGACAGGCCTAACTATGGCTACACCTTC
TRBV7-2	TRBJ1-1	-	-	CASSLSAGDTEAFF	TGTGCCAGCAGCTTATCGGCAGGGGACACTGAAGCTTTCTTT
TRBV24-1	TRBJ2-2	-	-	CATGRGQITGELFF	TGTGCCACCGGCCGGGGGCAGATCACCGGGGAGCTGTTTTTT
TRBV9	TRBJ2-5	-	TRBD1	CASSALTGGGTETQYF	TGTGCCAGCAGCGCGTTGACAGGGGGAGGAACGGAGACCCAGTACTTC
TRBV18	TRBJ2-1	-	-	CASSQALSGNNEQFF	TGTGCCAGCTCCCAAGCCCTGTCGGGGAACAATGAGCAGTTCTTC
TRBV28	TRBJ2-7	-	-	CASNGQLVSYEQYF	TGTGCCAGCAACGGACAACTTGTTTCCTACGAGCAGTACTTC
TRBV7-2	TRBJ1-2	once	-	CASSQQTGRYGYTF	TGTGCCAGCAGCCAACAGACCGGGCGCTATGGCTACACCTTC
TRBV10-3	TRBJ2-2	-	TRBD1	CAIRAPGQGYQLNTGELFF	TGTGCCATCAGGGCACCGGGACAGGGGTATCAGCTGAACACCGGGGAGCTGTTTTTT
TRBV4-3	TRBJ1-4	-	TRBD1	CASSYGQGEKLFF	TGCGCCAGCAGCTATGGACAGGGGGAAAAACTGTTTTTT
TRBV28	TRBJ1-2	-	-	CASSLWGPQSKGYTF	TGTGCCAGCAGTTTATGGGGGCCCCAGTCAAAAGGCTACACCTTC
TRBV11-1	TRBJ2-5	-	TRBD1	CASSRQGAGETQYF	TGTGCCAGCAGCCGACAGGGGGCAGGGGAGACCCAGTACTTC
TRBV21-1	TRBJ2-7	-	-	CASSKAHRQESSYEQYF	TGTGCCAGCAGCAAAGCGCACAGACAGGAGAGCTCCTACGAGCAGTACTTC
TRBV24-1	TRBJ2-3	-	-	CATSDLGGTDTQYF	TGTGCCACCAGTGACCTCGGGGGCACAGATACGCAGTATTTT
TRBV5-6	TRBJ1-6	-	-	CASSYNSPLHF	TGTGCCAGCAGCTACAATTCACCCCTCCACTTT
TRBV12-5	TRBJ1-5	-	-	CASGLGLNQPQHF	TGTGCTAGTGGTTTGGGTTTGAATCAGCCCCAGCATTTT
TRBV7-8	TRBJ1-2	-	-	CASSPIDRYYGYTF	TGTGCCAGCAGCCCAATAGATAGATACTATGGCTACACCTTC
TRBV9	TRBJ2-5	-	-	CASSVGDQETQYF	TGTGCCAGCAGCGTAGGAGACCAAGAGACCCAGTACTTC
TRBV3-1/TRBV3-2	TRBJ2-5	-	-	CASSQEVETQYF	TGTGCCAGCAGCCAAGAAGTGGAGACCCAGTACTTC
TRBV30	TRBJ1-1	-	-	CAWSPMSLTSEAFF	TGTGCCTGGAGTCCTATGTCGTTAACCTCTGAAGCTTTCTTT
TRBV5-5	TRBJ1-5	-	TRBD1	CASSKDRGLGQPQHF	TGTGCCAGCAGCAAGGACAGGGGGCTAGGTCAGCCCCAGCATTTT
TRBV5-1	TRBJ1-1	once	TRBD1	CASSRQGGRLNTEAFF	TGCGCCAGCAGCAGACAGGGGGGAAGGCTTAACACTGAAGCTTTCTTT
TRBV11-2	TRBJ1-6	-	-	CASSLAGTGSPLHF	TGTGCCAGCAGCTTAGCGGGAACGGGGTCACCCCTCCACTTT
TRBV12-1	TRBJ2-3	-	-	CASSRPGLATTDTQYF	TGTGCCAGCAGCCGCCCGGGACTAGCTACGACAGATACGCAGTATTTT
TRBV3-1/TRBV3-2	TRBJ1-6	-	-	CASSYPPLAHVDSPLHF	TGTGCCAGCAGCTATCCCCCGTTGGCCCACGTAGATTCACCCCTCCACTTT
TRBV19	TRBJ2-3	-	TRBD1	CASNHPRGGQGYTDTQYF	TGTGCCAGTAACCACCCCAGGGGGGGACAGGGATACACAGATACGCAGTATTTT
TRBV7-2	TRBJ2-7	-	TRBD2	CASSEGPRGYEQYF	TGTGCCAGCAGCGAGGGACCGCGGGGGTACGAGCAGTACTTC
TRBV18	TRBJ2-1	-	-	CASSPSLQGNEQFF	TGTGCCAGCTCACCCTCTCTACAGGGCAATGAGCAGTTCTTC
TRBV7-8	TRBJ1-1	-	-	CASSVTGPNTEAFF	TGTGCCAGCAGCGTCACAGGGCCTAACACTGAAGCTTTCTTT
TRBV4-2	TRBJ1-6	-	TRBD1	CASSQQTPGQGLPLHF	TGTGCCAGCAGCCAACAGACCCCGGGACAGGGTTTACCCCTCCACTTT
TRBV15	TRBJ1-1	once	-	CATSREYGVLNTEAFF	TGTGCCACCAGCAGAGAATATGGTGTGTTGAACACTGAAGCTTTCTTT
TRBV2	TRBJ2-3	-	-	CASSEWGIGADTQYF	TGTGCCAGCAGTGAATGGGGGATAGGAGCAGATACGCAGTATTTT
TRBV7-2	TRBJ1-1	-	TRBD1	CASSPGTANTEAFF	TGTGCCAGCAGCCCAGGGACAGCGAACACTGAAGCTTTCTTT
TRBV2	TRBJ2-7	-	-	CASTAPYSGSYEQYF	TGTGCCAGCACTGCCCCCTATTCCGGGTCCTACGAGCAGTACTTC
TRBV5-1	TRBJ2-4	-	-	CASSLDGGGPFKNIQYF	TGCGCCAGCAGCTTGGACGGGGGCGGCCCCTTCAAAAACATTCAGTACTTC
TRBV16	TRBJ1-1	-	-	CASSQSSGQATEAFF	TGTGCCAGCAGCCAATCTTCGGGGCAGGCCACTGAAGCTTTCTTT